The 30 T cell receptor beta chains in this list originate from one sample, sequenced in a study of T cell responses to AZD1222 COVID-19 vaccine. TCRdb's table, derived via immunoSEQ multiplex PCR, lists solely in-frame clones and lacks some. The sample carries 85,000 to 130,000 clones, about 92% recorded once. Source: peripheral blood, taken 28 days after the second AZD1222 dose. All receptors come from an adult who received the AZD1222 COVID-19 vaccine.

The chain employs TRBV11-2 and TRBJ2-1, with a weak D call TRBD1 (5 bases). V lost 5 bases, J lost 2 bases, and 19 bases lay in between. This CDR3 contains 17 residues. The germline gives CDR1 SGHAT, CDR2 FQNNGV. CDR3 loop: CASSRDGAGLTYNEQFF. CDR3 in DNA: TGTGCCAGCAGCCGTGATGGCGCAGGGCTTACCTACAATGAGCAGTTCTTC.

By its share, this clone is medium-sized. The chain carries TRBV6-2 or TRBV6-3 and TRBJ1-1; 8 bases align to TRBD1. Per germline, CDR1 MNHEY and CDR2 SVGEGT. The V segment lost 0 bases and the J segment 6 bases; nucleotides outside the gene matches: 0. The CDR3 sequence is 13 residues long. CDR3 bases: TGTGCCAGCAGTTACTCGGACAGGGCTGAAGCTTTCTTT. The encoded protein is CASSYSDRAEAFF.

The chain has TRBV18 and TRBJ2-5; D uncertain. V was cut by 2 bases and J by 1 base, with 5 bases left in between. The CDR3 length is 13 residues. In germline, CDR1 is KGHSH, CDR2 LQKENI. CDR3 nucleotide sequence: TGTGCCAGCTCACCAAACAGCCAAGAGACCCAGTACTTC. This translates into CASSPNSQETQYF.

This chain links TRBV19 with TRBJ1-2; no clear D. With 4 bases removed from V and 3 bases from J, the gap between germline ends came to 6 bases. The V gene's germline CDR1 is LNHDA and CDR2 SQIVND (reference sequence). The CDR3 contains 12 residues. The CDR3 coding sequence is TGTGCCAGTAGTAGGACTCACTATGGCTACACCTTC. This translates into CASSRTHYGYTF.

The chain employs TRBV7-2 and TRBJ1-3; D is unresolved. The CDR3 totals 14 residues. Germline V lookup: CDR1 SGHTA, CDR2 FQGNSA. V was clipped by 5 bases and J by 0 bases, with 8 bases between them. The CDR3 protein is CASSPPGSGNTIYF. The CDR3 coding sequence is TGTGCCAGCAGCCCACCTGGCTCTGGAAACACCATATATTTT.

The chain joins TRBV7-9 to TRBJ2-5; 9 bases map to TRBD1. There are 16 residues in the CDR3. V shed 0 bases, J shed 5 bases, and the junction held 7 bases outside the gene matches. Looked up from germline, CDR1 is SEHNR and CDR2 is FQNEAQ (reference sequence). CDR3 sequence reads: CASSLARTGEKETQYF. The CDR3, as DNA: TGTGCCAGCAGCTTAGCGCGGACAGGGGAGAAGGAGACCCAGTACTTC. The full variable domain, completed using reference TRBV7-9 and TRBJ2-5, is DTGVSQNPRHKITKRGQNVTFRCDPISEHNRLYWYRQTLGQGPEFLTYFQNEAQLEKSRLLSDRFSAERPKGSFSTLEIQRTEQGDSAMYLCASSLARTGEKETQYFGPGTRLLVL.

J is TRBJ2-7 and V is TRBV6-2 or TRBV6-3; possible D gene TRBD1, 6 bases. The CDR3 runs to 18 residues. Trimming left V 0 bases short and J 1 base short, with 19 bases between. CDR1 is MNHEY, CDR2 SVGEGT, per germline. The CDR3 region is CASSYSRGTSGVSYEQYF. Here the CDR3 DNA reads TGTGCCAGCAGTTACTCGAGGGGGACATCTGGAGTTTCCTACGAGCAGTACTTC.

The J gene is TRBJ2-2, the V gene TRBV5-4, with TRBD2 matching over 16 bases. The CDR3 is made up of 19 amino acids. CDR1 and CDR2 from the germline V gene are SGHNT and YYREEE (reference sequence). The V gene end was trimmed by 3 bases and the J gene end by 4 bases; junction bases not matched to a gene: 9. This chain's CDR3 is CASSSPGTSGGAFTGELFF. The CDR3 DNA sequence: TGTGCCAGCAGCTCCCCCGGGACTAGCGGGGGGGCTTTCACCGGGGAGCTGTTTTTT.

The V and J genes are TRBV19 and TRBJ1-6; 8 bases line up with TRBD1. Trimming at V came to 4 bases and at J to 5 bases, leaving 7 bases not matched to a gene. In germline, CDR1 is LNHDA, CDR2 SQIVND (reference sequence). The CDR3 is made up of 16 amino acids. CDR3 coding DNA: TGTGCCAGTAGTACAGGACAGGGTAACAATAATTCACCCCTCCACTTT. Its protein is CASSTGQGNNNSPLHF.

This clone was counted once. CDR3 DNA: TGTGCCAGCAGCGTGGGATTTGAGGGTGCCCAGCATTTT. It encodes CASSVGFEGAQHF. V gene TRBV9 combines with J gene TRBJ1-5, with D hard to call. This CDR3 comprises 13 residues. The V end was cut by 2 bases, the J end by 11 bases, with 14 bases between. Per the germline V gene, CDR1 is SGDLS and CDR2 is YYNGEE.

The chain joins TRBV7-2 to TRBJ1-2; a possible D gene is TRBD1 (5 bases). The ends were cut back, 5 bases at V and 4 bases at J, with 17 bases in the middle. Germline lookup yields CDR1 SGHTA and CDR2 FQGNSA. This CDR3 region has 15 residues. The CDR3 protein is CASSPQTDSFYGYTF. CDR3 nucleotides: TGTGCCAGCAGCCCCCAGACAGATTCCTTCTATGGCTACACCTTC.

This chain joins TRBV21-1 and TRBJ2-2; TRBD1, the D gene given by the table, was not confirmed from the DNA. TRBV21-1 is a recognized pseudogene. This CDR3 has 19 residues. The CDR3 is CASNPRGGRGNWSTGELFF. CDR3 bases: TGTGCCAGCAACCCTCGTGGGGGCAGAGGCAATTGGAGCACCGGGGAGCTGTTTTTT.

The chain uses TRBV3-1 (or the pseudogene TRBV3-2) and TRBJ2-4; 7 nucleotides line up with TRBD2. Trimming removed 8 bases from V and 8 bases from J; junction bases left unmatched: 15. Germline V gene data show CDR1 as LGHDT and CDR2 as YNNKEL (reference sequence). The CDR3 covers 15 residues. The CDR3 is CASDKNCPRGDIQYF. CDR3 coding DNA: TGTGCCAGCGACAAAAACTGTCCCCGGGGGGACATTCAGTACTTC.

The chain uses TRBV5-1 and TRBJ2-1, with a weak D call TRBD1 (6 bases). Germline loops: CDR1 SGHRS, CDR2 YFSETQ. This CDR3 is built from 14 residues. Trimming removed 3 bases at V and 7 bases at J, with 14 bases between. The CDR3 region is CASSWGSTGNEQFF. The CDR3 coding sequence is TGCGCCAGCAGCTGGGGCTCCACAGGGAATGAGCAGTTCTTC.

The chain is built from TRBV23-1 and TRBJ2-5; possible D gene TRBD1, 6 bases. TRBV23-1 is reported as an ORF; its role is uncertain. The CDR3 contains 15 residues. The ends were cut back, 4 bases at V and 6 bases at J, with 18 bases in the middle. Here the CDR3 DNA reads TGCGCCAGCAGTCGAAAACAGGGATTCAATCAGACCCAGTACTTC. It yields the protein CASSRKQGFNQTQYF.

J is TRBJ2-3 and V is TRBV9, with D uncertain. Trimming cost V 0 bases and J 5 bases, with 7 bases left between them. This CDR3 contains 13 residues. Germline V CDR1 and CDR2: SGDLS, YYNGEE. The CDR3 spells CASSVVPQDTQYF. The CDR3 DNA sequence: TGTGCCAGCAGCGTAGTGCCCCAAGATACGCAGTATTTT.

This sequence joins TRBV9 and TRBJ1-5, with unresolved D. The V end was cut by 4 bases, the J end by 0 bases, with 11 bases between. The CDR3 consists of 15 residues. Germline lookup yields CDR1 SGDLS and CDR2 YYNGEE. As DNA, the CDR3 is TGTGCCAGCAGCCCAGAGGACGCTAGCAATCAGCCCCAGCATTTT. It specifies CASSPEDASNQPQHF.

The chain combines TRBV25-1 with TRBJ1-1, with 8 bases aligning to TRBD1. CDR3 size: 16 residues. Germline assignment: CDR1 MGHDK and CDR2 SYGVNS. V trimming: 3 bases; J trimming: 0 bases; junction bases outside the gene matches: 6. The CDR3 DNA sequence: TGTGCCAGCAGTGACGACAGGGGCCGAATGAACACTGAAGCTTTCTTT. Amino acids: CASSDDRGRMNTEAFF.

The chain uses TRBV19 and TRBJ1-1, with TRBD1 as a possible D gene (5 bases). The CDR3 has 13 amino acids. In germline, CDR1 is LNHDA, CDR2 SQIVND (reference sequence). V was clipped by 10 bases and J by 0 bases, with 12 bases between them. CDR3 nucleotide sequence: TGTGCCACCGGGGCGGTAATGAACACTGAAGCTTTCTTT. The encoded protein is CATGAVMNTEAFF.

The chain has TRBV9 and TRBJ1-1; maybe TRBD1 (6 bases). The CDR3 contains 16 residues. CDR1 and CDR2 (germline): SGDLS, YYNGEE. The V end lost 7 bases, the J end lost 2 bases, and 21 bases lay between the germline ends. CDR3 loop: CASSGEGGTLNTEAFF. The CDR3 bases are TGTGCCAGCTCAGGAGAGGGGGGAACATTAAACACTGAAGCTTTCTTT.

This chain connects TRBV9 to TRBJ1-2; D uncertain. Germline CDR1 and CDR2: SGDLS and YYNGEE. The CDR3 is 14 residues long. V dropped 0 bases and J dropped 7 bases, with 13 bases sitting between them. CDR3 in amino acids: CASSVEPPRGGYTF. The DNA for the CDR3 is TGTGCCAGCAGCGTAGAGCCCCCCCGGGGTGGCTACACCTTC.

The chain is built from TRBV7-3 and TRBJ1-2; TRBD1 aligns across 10 bases. In germline, CDR1 is SGHTA, CDR2 FQGTGA. V lost 3 bases and J lost 4; bases outside the gene matches: 5. The CDR3 loop spans 15 amino acids. The CDR3 nucleotides are TGTGCCAGCAGCTTGACAGGGGGCGAGAGCTATGGCTACACCTTC. Translation gives CASSLTGGESYGYTF.

This chain links TRBV7-2 with TRBJ2-7; D might be TRBD2 (5 bases). This CDR3 contains 15 residues. CDR1 is SGHTA, CDR2 FQGNSA, per germline. The V gene lost 1 base and the J gene lost 4 bases, with 14 bases spanning the gap. The CDR3 spells CASSLETEAGYEQYF. The CDR3 DNA sequence: TGTGCCAGCAGCTTAGAAACGGAGGCCGGTTACGAGCAGTACTTC.

The V and J genes are TRBV7-3 and TRBJ2-1, with D uncertain. CDR3 length: 16 residues. Per the germline V gene, CDR1 is SGHTA and CDR2 is FQGTGA. The germline V and J ends were trimmed by 2 bases and 9 bases, with 20 bases remaining between them. In DNA form, the CDR3 reads TGTGCCAGCAGCTTACTTTCTGGGCAGAGGCCAACTGAGCAGTTCTTC. Protein sequence: CASSLLSGQRPTEQFF.

This clone was detected only a few times. The rearrangement uses TRBV3-1 (or the pseudogene TRBV3-2) and TRBJ1-6; tentatively, D is TRBD1 (5 bases). Germline V lookup: CDR1 LGHDT, CDR2 YNNKEL (reference sequence). Trimming took 2 bases from V and 11 from J, leaving 10 bases between them. The CDR3 is 13 residues long. The CDR3: CASSQMGRAPLHF. The CDR3 nucleotides read TGTGCCAGCAGCCAAATGGGCAGGGCACCCCTCCACTTT.

This clone has more than one count but fewer than ten. The CDR3 DNA is TGTGCCAGCAGCAGACAGGGGGCTGGGGAAAAACTGTTTTTT. It yields the protein CASSRQGAGEKLFF. The V and J genes are TRBV2 and TRBJ1-4, with 10 bases matching TRBD1. CDR3 size: 14 residues. The V gene's germline CDR1 is SNHLY and CDR2 FYNNEI. Germline trimming cut 6 bases from V and 8 bases from J; bases unmatched to any gene: 6.

This clone is a singleton in its sample. The genes are TRBV10-3 and TRBJ2-1; possibly TRBD2 for D (5 bases). The CDR3 has 14 amino acids. Germline loops: CDR1 ENHRY, CDR2 SYGVKD. V lost 2 bases to trimming and J lost 5 bases, with 10 bases between them. This CDR3 reads CAISERSGNNEQFF. In DNA form, the CDR3 reads TGTGCCATCAGTGAGAGGTCGGGAAACAATGAGCAGTTCTTC.

The chain employs TRBV19 and TRBJ2-7, with D perhaps TRBD2 (5 bases). The ends were cut back, 1 base at V and 2 bases at J, with 12 bases in the middle. Germline CDR1 reads LNHDA; CDR2 reads SQIVND (reference sequence). The CDR3 is 15 residues long. CDR3 amino acids: CASSIGETLTYEQYF. In DNA, the CDR3 is TGTGCCAGTAGTATAGGGGAGACTCTCACCTACGAGCAGTACTTC.

J is TRBJ2-1 and V is TRBV28; D possibly uses TRBD1 or TRBD2 (6 bases each). Germline V gene sequence: CDR1 MDHEN, CDR2 SYDVKM. This CDR3 is 15 amino acids long. The V end was cut by 6 bases, the J end by 4 bases, with 16 bases between. CDR3 bases: TGTGCCAGCAGGAGGGGGGAAACATCTTACAATGAGCAGTTCTTC. Its protein product is CASRRGETSYNEQFF.

A few counts support this clone. This chain connects TRBV6-2 or TRBV6-3 to TRBJ1-2; D not certain. V dropped 0 bases and J dropped 8 bases, with 16 bases sitting between them. The CDR3 covers 15 residues. CDR1 is MNHEY, CDR2 SVGEGT, per germline. This chain's CDR3 is CASSYSNTDIWGYTF. The CDR3 bases are TGTGCCAGCAGTTACTCGAACACGGATATATGGGGCTACACCTTC.